The clone carrying this T cell receptor beta chain has a count of ten or more. The CDR3 has 15 residues. V lost 3 bases, J lost 4 bases, and 7 bases stayed unmatched. Germline V lookup: CDR1 KGHSH, CDR2 LQKENI. This sample is part of a study of human T cells and chemical hapten exposure. Study overall: Readings were taken at 6 days from patch tests that had applied 0.01% DPC to the upper back.

Time point indicated: patch test 3, about 24 weeks after DPC sensitization. This sample's treatment: therapeutic diphenylcyclopropenone sensitization with weekly scalp DPC. At patch-test visits, sampling came before the patch test. Patients had alopecia, were aged 18 to 70, and were not pregnant. From the RACE reads, TCRdb called clonotypes with MiXCR, one entry per CDR3 protein. Of about 92,000 distinct CDR3 sequences listed, approximately 10% are singletons. The genes are TRBV18 and TRBJ2-5, with 8 bases that match TRBD2. Sequencing was performed on whole blood, taken in connection with sensitization to the hapten diphenylcyclopropenone (DPC). The source of this sequence is a young woman with alopecia areata. Some clones in this sample may be carry-over from other donors' samples. The CDR3 DNA reads TGTGCCAGCTCACCCCCCGGACTAGCCAGAGAGACCCAGTACTTC. Translation gives CASSPPGLARETQYF.